One and the same sample provided the 8 T cell receptor beta chains below, sequenced in a study of T cells expressing NK-cell markers. TCRdb re-called the 5' RACE reads and shows each CDR3 protein once, DNA omitted. This sample's table has fewer than 400,000 distinct CDR3 sequences. Sequenced: blood T cells: a sorted CD56 or NKG2C T cell subset, CD4+ or CD8+ T cells, or bulk PBMC T cells (not recorded which). The receptors derive from a man between 18 and 69 years old in good health.

V and J are TRBV27 and TRBJ1-1; TCRdb's assignment of TRBD1 cannot be checked, as there is no DNA. CDR3 size: 16 residues. Per the germline V gene, CDR1 is MNHEY and CDR2 is SMNVEV (reference sequence). The CDR3 spells CASRTIRPQGNAEAFF.

This rearrangement joins TRBV7-8 to TRBJ2-7; TCRdb designates TRBD1, a call that cannot be tested without DNA. Germline V gene lookup returns CDR1 SGHVS and CDR2 FQNEAQ. This CDR3 comprises 14 residues. The chain's CDR3 is CASSLTGQGGKQYF.

The chain combines TRBV6-2 or TRBV6-3 with TRBJ2-7; there is no DNA to check the TCRdb D call of TRBD1. CDR3 length: 14 residues. The V gene's germline CDR1 is MNHEY and CDR2 SVGEGT. The CDR3 here is CASNPGQGAREQYF.

The rearrangement links TRBV5-1 to TRBJ2-7; TCRdb's D call, TRBD2, is unchecked because there is no DNA. The CDR3 consists of 14 residues. CDR1 and CDR2 from the germline V gene are SGHRS and YFSETQ. This CDR3 is CASSEGTSIHEQYF.

The chain's CDR3 is CASSMGQGLYNEQFF. The V and J genes are TRBV19 and TRBJ2-1; TCRdb indicates TRBD2, and absent DNA this call remains unverified. Germline V gene sequence: CDR1 LNHDA, CDR2 SQIVND (reference sequence). The CDR3 has 15 amino acids.

V usage is TRBV29-1 and J usage is TRBJ2-7; TCRdb's D call of TRBD2 is untestable without DNA. Germline CDR1 is SQVTM and CDR2 is ANQGSEA. This CDR3 has 15 residues. CDR3 in amino acids: CSARRGQPGTYEQYF.

The chain has TRBV12-3 or TRBV12-4 and TRBJ1-5. CDR3 length equals 18 residues. The CDR3 spells CASSFMGGGGPSNQPQHF.

The chain combines TRBV7-9 with TRBJ2-1; there is no DNA to check the TCRdb D call of TRBD1. There are 15 residues in the CDR3. The germline CDR1 and CDR2 sequences are SEHNR and FQNEAQ (reference sequence). This CDR3 is CASSRRADRINEQFF.